This entry lists 3 T cell receptor beta chains sequenced from one sample in a study of blood T cell repertoires in COVID-19. Repertoires were generated with immunoSEQ multiplex PCR, while TCRdb's copy carries only in-frame clones and drops some. This sample has 330,000 or so clones; roughly 86% occur once, and the top ten carry just over 9.5%. The sequenced material came from peripheral blood. The receptors stem from a man younger than 40 with COVID-19, enrolled during active disease.

The genes are TRBV4-3 and TRBJ2-7; D unresolved. The CDR3 extends over 14 amino acids. Germline V gene data show CDR1 as LGHNA and CDR2 as YSLEER. Trimming took 2 bases from V and 0 from J, leaving 8 bases between them. CDR3 in amino acids: CASSQYRSSYEQYF. In DNA form, the CDR3 reads TGCGCCAGCAGCCAATACCGGAGCTCCTACGAGCAGTACTTC.

Comment on this clone: One junction end does not reproduce the germline sequence, and a read error may be involved. The chain carries TRBV11-2 and TRBJ2-7, with 10 bases fitting TRBD2. Germline lookup yields CDR1 SGHAT and CDR2 FQNNGV. CDR3 length: 15 amino acids. CDR3 residues: CAGSLTYLAGVEQYF. CDR3 in DNA: TGTGCCGGCAGCTTAACGTACCTAGCGGGGGTCGAGCAGTACTTC.

The chain employs TRBV29-1 and TRBJ2-7; TRBD1 agrees at 7 bases. Per germline, CDR1 SQVTM and CDR2 ANQGSEA. The CDR3 is 11 residues long. Trimming took 6 bases from V and 4 from J; bases not matched to a gene: 3. CDR3 sequence reads: CSVRTGYEQYF. The CDR3 nucleotides read TGCAGCGTCAGGACAGGATACGAGCAGTACTTC.